Presented here are 26 T cell receptor beta chains from one specimen sequenced in a study of T cells in localized non-small cell lung cancer. Measured with immunoSEQ multiplex PCR; TCRdb has only the in-frame clones, and not every one. Here the sample spans tens of thousands of clones, 85% to 90% being singletons. The specimen was peripheral blood, collected before any cancer treatment. Every receptor here comes from a woman between 18 and 49 years old with stage III lung adenocarcinoma.

The chain recombines TRBV11-3 with TRBJ2-1, with D maybe TRBD2 (6 bases). CDR3 length: 16 amino acids. The V end lost 4 bases, the J end lost 7 bases, and 20 bases lay between the germline ends. In germline, CDR1 is SGHNT, CDR2 YENEEA. CDR3 region: CASSSSRPAAGNEQFF. CDR3 DNA sequence: TGTGCCAGCAGCTCCTCACGCCCTGCGGCGGGGAATGAGCAGTTCTTC.

V gene TRBV5-1 combines with J gene TRBJ2-2; 9 bases map to TRBD2. V dropped 0 bases and J dropped 6; count of bases not matched to a gene: 6. This CDR3 contains 16 residues. Germline assignment: CDR1 SGHRS and CDR2 YFSETQ. The chain's CDR3 is CASSLAGTSRSGELFF. DNA for the CDR3: TGCGCCAGCAGCTTGGCCGGGACTAGCAGGTCCGGGGAGCTGTTTTTT. The full variable domain, with the rest looked up from reference TRBV5-1 and TRBJ2-2, is KAGVTQTPRYLIKTRGQQVTLSCSPISGHRSVSWYQQTPGQGLQFLFEYFSETQRNKGNFPGRFSGRQFSNSRSEMNVSTLELGDSALYLCASSLAGTSRSGELFFGEGSRLTVL.

This chain's CDR3 is CASSYPGTNQPQHF. CDR3 nucleotides: TGTGCCAGCAGTTATCCAGGCACGAATCAGCCCCAGCATTTT. The V and J genes are TRBV6-6 and TRBJ1-5; D is unresolved. V dropped 3 bases and J dropped 4 bases, with 10 bases sitting between them. The CDR3 totals 14 residues. The germline V gene has CDR1 MNHNY and CDR2 SVGAGI (reference sequence).

This clone appeared once. This chain connects TRBV5-1 to TRBJ2-3; no clear D gene. The germline V gene has CDR1 SGHRS and CDR2 YFSETQ. V lost 0 bases and J 4 bases, leaving 9 bases between the germline ends. The CDR3 runs 14 residues. The CDR3 loop reads CASSLEGPPDTQYF. CDR3 coding DNA: TGCGCCAGCAGCTTGGAGGGCCCCCCAGATACGCAGTATTTT.

The chain uses TRBV2 and TRBJ1-3; D remains unclear. The germline CDR1 and CDR2 sequences are SNHLY and FYNNEI. Trimming stripped 6 bases from V and 3 bases from J, with 3 bases between. The CDR3 consists of 11 residues. CDR3 amino acids: CASRIGNTIYF. The CDR3, as DNA: TGTGCCAGCAGGATTGGAAACACCATATATTTT.

This clone was detected only once. V and J are TRBV5-1 and TRBJ1-2, with TRBD1 as a possible D gene (6 bases). The CDR3 length is 13 residues. Trimming pared 1 base from V and 4 bases from J, leaving 8 bases between. CDR1 SGHRS and CDR2 YFSETQ come from the germline V gene. This CDR3 reads CASSLTGTYGYTF. In nucleotides, the CDR3 is TGCGCCAGCAGCTTGACAGGGACCTATGGCTACACCTTC.

This clone was found once. The V call is TRBV5-6, the J call TRBJ1-3; D is ambiguous. The CDR3 loop spans 15 amino acids. The V end was cut by 4 bases, the J end by 0 bases, with 11 bases between. CDR1 and CDR2 from the germline V gene are SGHDT and YYEEEE. CDR3 in DNA: TGTGCCAGCAGCCCGCAACCCATCTCTGGAAACACCATATATTTT. Its protein is CASSPQPISGNTIYF.

The gene calls are TRBV5-6 and TRBJ1-5, with D maybe TRBD1 (6 bases). Germline loops: CDR1 SGHDT, CDR2 YYEEEE. Trimming stripped 2 bases from V and 10 bases from J, with 13 bases between. This CDR3 spans 13 amino acids. CDR3 nucleotides: TGTGCCAGCAGCTTATCGGCCGGGGGCCCCCAGCATTTT. It codes for CASSLSAGGPQHF.

The chain's CDR3 is CASSQGKEAFF. For the CDR3, the DNA is TGTGCCAGCAGCCAGGGGAAAGAAGCTTTCTTT. This chain links TRBV6-5 with TRBJ1-1; perhaps TRBD1 as D (6 bases). Germline CDR1 reads MNHEY; CDR2 reads SVGAGI. V lost 6 bases, J lost 8 bases, and 10 bases lay in between. The CDR3 totals 11 residues.

J is TRBJ2-5 and V is TRBV5-6; no clear D gene. CDR3 length equals 16 residues. Germline CDR1 SGHDT, CDR2 YYEEEE. Trimming left V 0 bases short and J 2 bases short, with 14 bases between. The chain's CDR3 is CASSLGRLKIQETQYF. The CDR3 DNA reads TGTGCCAGCAGCTTGGGGCGGTTGAAGATACAAGAGACCCAGTACTTC.

This rearrangement joins TRBV30 to TRBJ2-1, with D possibly matching TRBD2 (8 bases). The CDR3 runs to 17 residues. Germline CDR1 is GTSNPN and CDR2 is SVGIG (reference sequence). Trimming took off 4 bases at V and 3 bases at J, with 22 bases between the two ends. CDR3 nucleotides: TGTGCCTGGATCACAGGGGTGCGGGGGGTGAACTACAATGAGCAGTTCTTC. It translates to CAWITGVRGVNYNEQFF.

V is TRBV2 and J is TRBJ2-7, with D possibly matching TRBD1 (5 bases). The V end was cut by 3 bases, the J end by 2 bases, with 5 bases between. This CDR3 comprises 12 residues. Germline V lookup: CDR1 SNHLY, CDR2 FYNNEI. DNA of the CDR3: TGTGCCAGCAGTGACAGGGCCTACGAGCAGTACTTC. Amino acids: CASSDRAYEQYF.

The genes are TRBV2 and TRBJ2-6; unclear D gene. The CDR3 extends over 14 amino acids. Germline V gene data show CDR1 as SNHLY and CDR2 as FYNNEI. V was clipped by 4 bases and J by 0 bases, with 4 bases between them. Written as DNA, the CDR3 is TGTGCCAGCAGTGGTGACTCTGGGGCCAACGTCCTGACTTTC. Its translation is CASSGDSGANVLTF.

The V call is TRBV7-8, the J call TRBJ1-4; tentative D call: TRBD1 (5 bases). The CDR3 loop spans 14 amino acids. V gave up 7 bases and J gave up 5 bases, with 14 bases separating them. The germline gives CDR1 SGHVS, CDR2 FQNEAQ. CDR3 DNA sequence: TGTGCCAGCACCGAGGACAACTTAAATGAAAAACTGTTTTTT. It encodes CASTEDNLNEKLFF.

The chain combines TRBV2 with TRBJ1-1; D is unclear. The CDR3 has 14 residues. Per germline, CDR1 SNHLY and CDR2 FYNNEI. Trimming removed 2 bases at V and 5 bases at J, with 12 bases between. The CDR3 nucleotides are TGTGCCAGCAGTGAATGGCAGGTGGGGACTGAAGCTTTCTTT. Residues: CASSEWQVGTEAFF.

The chain links TRBV30 to TRBJ2-2; 12 bases line up with TRBD2. Germline-derived CDR1 and CDR2 are GTSNPN and SVGIG (reference sequence). The V segment lost 3 bases and the J segment 3 bases; nucleotides outside the gene matches: 2. The CDR3 is 15 amino acids. The CDR3 DNA follows: TGTGCCTGGAGACGACTAGCGGGGGACACCGGGGAGCTGTTTTTT. It yields the protein CAWRRLAGDTGELFF.

V is TRBV6-5 and J is TRBJ1-2; unclear D gene. V was cut by 6 bases and J by 7 bases, with 12 bases left in between. This CDR3 has 12 residues. Germline CDR1 and CDR2: MNHEY and SVGAGI. The DNA for the CDR3 is TGTGCCAGCAGCGGGAAAGTGAGTGGCTACACCTTC. Translating gives CASSGKVSGYTF.

This clone has only a few counts. The chain joins TRBV2 to TRBJ1-1, with 9 bases that match TRBD1. J gave up 3 bases and V 6 bases, and 11 bases lay outside the gene matches. CDR3 length: 16 amino acids. Germline CDR1 reads SNHLY; CDR2 reads FYNNEI. CDR3 coding DNA: TGTGCCAGCAGCGACGTAGGACAGGGGATGGACACTGAAGCTTTCTTT. Translating it yields CASSDVGQGMDTEAFF.

The gene calls are TRBV5-1 and TRBJ2-7; 9 bases line up with TRBD1. V lost 4 bases to trimming and J lost 7 bases; unmatched junction nucleotides: 6. The CDR3 extends over 13 amino acids. CDR1 is SGHRS, CDR2 YFSETQ, per germline. The CDR3 protein is CASSPGTGWEQYF. CDR3 coding DNA: TGCGCCAGCAGCCCTGGGACAGGGTGGGAGCAGTACTTC.

V is TRBV5-1 and J is TRBJ1-3; D not resolved. The V end lost 0 bases, the J end lost 2 bases, and 9 bases lay between the germline ends. CDR1 and CDR2 (germline): SGHRS, YFSETQ. This CDR3 is 15 amino acids long. The CDR3 DNA is TGCGCCAGCAGCTTGGACGGCCCAACTGGAAACACCATATATTTT. Protein product: CASSLDGPTGNTIYF. Full variable domain (outside the CDR3, taken from reference TRBV5-1 and TRBJ1-3): KAGVTQTPRYLIKTRGQQVTLSCSPISGHRSVSWYQQTPGQGLQFLFEYFSETQRNKGNFPGRFSGRQFSNSRSEMNVSTLELGDSALYLCASSLDGPTGNTIYFGEGSWLTVV.

Turning to this clone: In the same sample, other DNA sequences code for this CDR3. The V gene is TRBV19, the J gene TRBJ1-2; 7 positions match TRBD1. The CDR3 runs 15 residues. Germline assignment: CDR1 LNHDA and CDR2 SQIVND (reference sequence). V trimming: 1 base; J trimming: 4 bases; junction bases outside the gene matches: 6. Here the CDR3 DNA reads TGTGCCAGTAGTATAGCTGACAGGGAGGGCTATGGCTACACCTTC. It translates to CASSIADREGYGYTF.

The chain links TRBV6-1 to TRBJ1-2, with D unclear. The ends were cut back, 0 bases at V and 4 bases at J, with 12 bases in the middle. Germline CDR1 reads MNHNS; CDR2 reads SASEGT. This CDR3 is 15 amino acids long. The CDR3 coding sequence is TGTGCCAGCAGTGAAGCGCTCTGGAGTGGCTATGGCTACACCTTC. Translation: CASSEALWSGYGYTF.

Of note for this clone: The junction and the germline gene differ at one end; a read error may be behind it. V and J are TRBV7-7 and TRBJ2-5, with 9 bases identical to TRBD1. Germline CDR1 reads SSHAT; CDR2 reads FNYEAQ (reference sequence). The CDR3 totals 15 residues. CDR3 region: CASSPTGGRLETQYF. The CDR3 DNA reads as TGTGCTAGCAGCCCTACAGGGGGCCGTTTAGAGACCCAGTACTTC.

The V and J genes are TRBV19 and TRBJ1-4, with D possibly matching TRBD1 (5 bases). Per germline, CDR1 LNHDA and CDR2 SQIVND (reference sequence). V gave up 9 bases and J gave up 3 bases, with 11 bases separating them. CDR3 size: 13 residues. CDR3 amino acids: CASEGRANEKLFF. CDR3 nucleotide sequence: TGTGCCAGCGAGGGGAGGGCTAATGAAAAACTGTTTTTT.

The V and J genes are TRBV12-5 and TRBJ2-1, with TRBD2 matching 9 bases. The CDR3 totals 17 residues. The germline gives CDR1 LGHNT, CDR2 FRNRAP. The V gene end was trimmed by 9 bases and the J gene end by 1 base; junction bases not matched to a gene: 13. Here the CDR3 DNA reads TGTGCTAGCCGAAGCGGGGGGTCATTAGATTCCTACAATGAGCAGTTCTTC. This encodes CASRSGGSLDSYNEQFF.

The table lists this clone with a count of one. This chain joins TRBV5-4 and TRBJ1-1, with 9 bases that match TRBD1. The CDR3 length is 17 residues. Germline lookup yields CDR1 SGHNT and CDR2 YYREEE (reference sequence). V shed 3 bases, J shed 3 bases, and the junction held 12 bases outside the gene matches. For the CDR3, the DNA is TGTGCCAGCAGCTCGACCGGGACAGGGAAGATTTACACTGAAGCTTTCTTT. It specifies CASSSTGTGKIYTEAFF.